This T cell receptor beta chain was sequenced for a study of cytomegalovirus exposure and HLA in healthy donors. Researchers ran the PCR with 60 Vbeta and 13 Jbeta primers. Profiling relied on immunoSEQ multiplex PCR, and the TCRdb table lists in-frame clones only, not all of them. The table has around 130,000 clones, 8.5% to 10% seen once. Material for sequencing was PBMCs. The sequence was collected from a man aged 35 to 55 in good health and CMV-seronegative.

CDR3 loop: CASSFTGQTNSPLHF. The CDR3 DNA is TGTGCCAGCAGTTTCACGGGACAGACTAATTCACCCCTCCACTTT. The chain is built from TRBV27 and TRBJ1-6, with 7 bases aligning to TRBD1. This CDR3 region has 15 residues. Germline V CDR1 and CDR2: MNHEY, SMNVEV (reference sequence). V trimming: 3 bases; J trimming: 6 bases; junction bases outside the gene matches: 5.